The 3 T cell receptor beta chains listed next were all sequenced from one sample in a study of T cell repertoires in cytomegalovirus infection (dated by TCRdb to about 2019). Instrument used: Illumina HiSeq 1500. Through fastp at Q25 and MiXCR, TCRdb rebuilt clones from the public reads, retaining in-frame beta chains. Rows are unified per CDR3 protein, each entry keeping the most common DNA and genes. The sample table records hundreds of thousands of distinct CDR3 sequences; roughly 31% of these occur just once. The biggest ten clones account for more than 13% of the sample. Reading the label with the study, this specimen's treatment or condition is: in vitro stimulation with specific CMV peptide epitopes to enrich CMV-specific T cells. These TCRs are of unknown antigen specificity. The specimen comprised cultured CD8+ T cells from PBMCs, sampled from culture after CMV antigen stimulation. These TCRs come from a human donor in good health (CMV status not recorded). Some clones in this sample may be carry-over from other donors' samples.

There are many counts of this clonotype. The V and J genes are TRBV7-2 and TRBJ2-1; possibly TRBD1 or TRBD2 for D (7 bases each). Germline assignment: CDR1 SGHTA and CDR2 FQGNSA. V lost 4 bases, J lost 7 bases, and 14 bases lay in between. The CDR3 is 14 amino acids. CDR3 bases: TGTGCCAGCAGCTCGGGGGGACAGTGGAATGAGCAGTTCTTC. It specifies CASSSGGQWNEQFF.

The CDR3 bases are TGTGCCAGCAGTTACCTACGACTAGCGGGGGGGCCGGAGGAAGAGACCCAGTACTTC. This translates into CASSYLRLAGGPEEETQYF. V and J are TRBV6-2 or TRBV6-3 and TRBJ2-5; 14 nucleotides align to TRBD2. This CDR3 has 19 residues. Germline CDR1 reads MNHEY; CDR2 reads SVGEGT. Trimming at V came to 2 bases and at J to 3 bases, leaving 11 bases not matched to a gene.

The chain combines TRBV6-1 with TRBJ2-6; the D gene is possibly TRBD1 (6 bases). V lost 6 bases to trimming and J lost 5 bases, with 20 bases between them. This CDR3 comprises 17 residues. Germline lookup yields CDR1 MNHNS and CDR2 SASEGT. The CDR3 sequence is CASSPTSRGSWANVLTF. CDR3 bases: TGTGCCAGCAGCCCAACTTCAAGGGGGTCTTGGGCCAACGTCCTGACTTTC.